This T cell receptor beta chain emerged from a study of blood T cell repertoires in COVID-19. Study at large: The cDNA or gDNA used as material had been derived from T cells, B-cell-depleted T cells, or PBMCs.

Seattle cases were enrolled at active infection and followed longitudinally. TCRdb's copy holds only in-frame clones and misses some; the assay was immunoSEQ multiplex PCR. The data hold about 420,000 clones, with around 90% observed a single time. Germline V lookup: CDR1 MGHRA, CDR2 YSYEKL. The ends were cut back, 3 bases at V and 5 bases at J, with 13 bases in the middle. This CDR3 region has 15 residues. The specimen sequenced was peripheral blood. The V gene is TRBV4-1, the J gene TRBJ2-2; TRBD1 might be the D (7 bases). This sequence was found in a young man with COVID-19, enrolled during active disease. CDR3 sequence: CASSHRRGRTGELFF. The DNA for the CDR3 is TGCGCCAGCAGCCATCGCAGGGGGAGGACCGGGGAGCTGTTTTTT.